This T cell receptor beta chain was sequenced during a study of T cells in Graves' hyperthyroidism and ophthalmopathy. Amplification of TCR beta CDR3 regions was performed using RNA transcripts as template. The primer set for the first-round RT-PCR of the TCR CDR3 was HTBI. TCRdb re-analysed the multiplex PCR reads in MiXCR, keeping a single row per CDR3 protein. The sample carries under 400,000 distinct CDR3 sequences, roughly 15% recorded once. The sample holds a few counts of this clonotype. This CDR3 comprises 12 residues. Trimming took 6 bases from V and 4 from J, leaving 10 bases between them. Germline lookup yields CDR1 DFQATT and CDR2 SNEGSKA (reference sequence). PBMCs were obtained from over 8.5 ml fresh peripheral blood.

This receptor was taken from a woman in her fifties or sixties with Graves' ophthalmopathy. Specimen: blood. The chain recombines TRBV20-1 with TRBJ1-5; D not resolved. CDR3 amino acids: CSARPGNQPQHF. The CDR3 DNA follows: TGCAGTGCCCGGCCCGGGAATCAGCCCCAGCATTTT.